The T cell receptor (beta chain) under discussion was sequenced for a study of cytomegalovirus exposure and HLA in healthy donors. General study results and limits: The authors enumerated under 200 TCR beta chains as linked to cytomegalovirus.

About this clone itself: Its antigen is undetermined.

While unrecorded immune exposures were likely, the donors were nominally healthy when sampled. Germline lookup yields CDR1 SGHDN and CDR2 FVKESK. The germline V and J ends were trimmed by 1 base and 7 bases, with 9 bases remaining between them. The CDR3 is 13 residues long. Primers included in the PCR were 60 Vbeta and 13 Jbeta primers. Here immunoSEQ multiplex PCR was the method, and the copy in TCRdb shows in-frame clones only, minus some. The sample includes roughly 100,000 clones, about 59% of them seen just once. The sequencing sample was made of PBMCs. This TCR was sampled from a man aged 30-40 years in good health and CMV-seropositive. The gene calls are TRBV14 and TRBJ2-3, with D possibly TRBD1 on 5 matching bases. The CDR3 region has the DNA TGTGCCAGCAGCCAAGGCAGGGTTAATACGCAGTATTTT. This encodes CASSQGRVNTQYF.